This T cell receptor (beta chain) appears in the sequencing data of a study of cytomegalovirus exposure and HLA in healthy donors. About the research overall: The Caucasian-associated ancestry cluster held roughly 78% of approximately 400 genotyped donors.

As regards this clone: Antigen specificity is unknown.

Study-wide points: Sequencing likely produced, as an artifact, a cluster of highly shared sequence variants. For TCR beta chains, V- and J-gene trimming was later linked to a missense DCLRE1C variant.

V trimming: 1 base; J trimming: 8 bases; junction bases outside the gene matches: 3. Germline lookup yields CDR1 SGHNT and CDR2 YYREEE (reference sequence). This CDR3 has 15 residues. The primer mix had 60 Vbeta and 13 Jbeta primers. Generated by immunoSEQ multiplex PCR, the TCRdb table keeps only in-frame clones and is missing some. The sample holds roughly 140,000 clones; 75% to 85% are singletons and the top ten take 3.5%. The genes are TRBV5-4 and TRBJ1-4; 12 bases line up with TRBD1. The clonotype originates from a human donor in good health. The sequencing input was PBMCs. The CDR3, as DNA: TGTGCCAGCAGCTTGTTCGGGACAGGGGGCGAAAAACTGTTTTTT. This gives the protein CASSLFGTGGEKLFF. The whole variable domain, remainder taken from reference TRBV5-4 and TRBJ1-4, is ETGVTQSPTHLIKTRGQQVTLRCSSQSGHNTVSWYQQALGQGPQFIFQYYREEENGRGNFPPRFSGLQFPNYSSELNVNALELDDSALYLCASSLFGTGGEKLFFGSGTQLSVL.